This section outlines one T cell receptor beta chain sequence together with its context. Study processing details: Nucleated cell number was recorded as an estimate derived from reference gene primer amplification. Sequenced by immunoSEQ multiplex PCR; TCRdb stores in-frame clones only, minus some. D and trimming come from the DNA, and the V and J calls and clone size come from that table. The sample holds about 160,000 clones, about 81% seen once. CDR3 size: 14 residues. V lost 1 base and J lost 5, with 12 bases in between. CDR1 is SGDLS and CDR2 is YYNGEE in the germline V gene. The data were obtained in a study of blood T cell repertoires in COVID-19. Study information: COVID-19 samples collected from the United States, Italy and Spain covered acute and convalescent phases.

Sample: peripheral blood. This sequence joins TRBV9 and TRBJ1-1, with a possible D match to TRBD1 (5 bases). This TCR was sampled from a man in his sixties with active or convalescent COVID-19. The CDR3 DNA follows: TGTGCCAGCAGCGTATTTCAGGGTGATACTGAAGCTTTCTTT. This encodes CASSVFQGDTEAFF. Complete variable domain (other parts from reference TRBV9 and TRBJ1-1): DSGVTQTPKHLITATGQRVTLRCSPRSGDLSVYWYQQSLDQGLQFLIQYYNGEERAKGNILERFSAQQFPDLHSELNLSSLELGDSALYFCASSVFQGDTEAFFGQGTRLTVV.